The clone carrying this TCR beta chain was seen just once. What it binds is not known. The PCR was carried out with 60 Vbeta primers and 13 Jbeta primers. Only in-frame clones appear in the TCRdb table, and some are missing; sequencing was by immunoSEQ multiplex PCR. The data show about 120,000 clones, around 80% seen once. This sample is drawn from a study of cytomegalovirus exposure and HLA in healthy donors. Study results and limitations: The study put 150 to 200 TCR beta chains on its list as cytomegalovirus-associated. CMV serostatus was the only recorded immune exposure for donors. The classifier, whose performance was assessed in both the original and validation cohorts, reportedly diagnosed cytomegalovirus status with high specificity and sensitivity.

The length of the CDR3 is 16 residues. Trimming shortened V by 2 bases and J by 6 bases, and 20 bases separated the two germline ends. Looked up from germline, CDR1 is ENHRY and CDR2 is SYGVKD. Input material: PBMCs. The sequence came from a female donor in good health and CMV-seronegative. V usage is TRBV10-3 and J usage is TRBJ2-7; perhaps TRBD1 as D (6 bases). The CDR3 DNA reads as TGTGCCATCAGTGAGCACTCTGTGACAGGTTCGCCCGAGCAGTACTTC. Encoded protein: CAISEHSVTGSPEQYF.